This T cell receptor (beta chain) was identified in a study of neurological immune-mediated disorders. TCRdb re-analysed the 5' RACE reads in MiXCR, keeping a single row per CDR3 protein. The profile shows about 120,000 distinct CDR3 sequences, more than 2.5% of them singletons. It was from 2 million PBMCs stored at -80 C that the unsorted libraries were obtained. The study's findings and limits: Clinical features showed no association with the multiple sclerosis repertoire cluster, and MRI features showed none either. Across subjects, expanded clones had no CDR3 amino acid sequences in common, pointing to private repertoires in all groups. The greatest TCR clonal expansion occurred in HTLV-1-associated myelopathy and the least in multiple sclerosis, which fell below healthy controls.

This clonotype was observed at least ten times. What it recognizes is unknown. This CDR3 comprises 17 residues. The V gene's germline CDR1 is SGHTA and CDR2 FQGNSA. Germline trimming cut 5 bases from V and 2 bases from J; bases unmatched to any gene: 12. The chain is built from TRBV7-2 and TRBJ2-3; 8 bases match TRBD2. This clonotype was obtained from a woman aged 25 to 39 with multiple sclerosis. Sequencing input: PBMCs. Here the CDR3 reads CASSRRGRGDITDTQYF. For the CDR3, the DNA is TGTGCCAGCAGCCGCCGGGGGCGGGGGGATATCACAGATACGCAGTATTTT.